The clone carrying this T cell receptor (beta chain) was observed a handful of times. What it binds is not known. Each cDNA molecule carried a unique molecular identifier. TCRdb used MiXCR to reprocess the 5' RACE reads, holding one entry per CDR3 protein. This table holds 52,000 or so distinct CDR3 sequences, approximately 6.3% found once. This specimen belongs to a study of early T cells in non-severe SARS-CoV-2 infection. Study summary: The chains were unpaired, and the sequenced material was bulk RNA from unsorted whole blood.

V lost 3 bases, J lost 7 bases, and 9 bases lay in between. The CDR3 consists of 12 residues. Study observations and caveats: Private and CD4 specificities were missed by VDJdb matching, which favored anti-spike CD8 responses.

This clonotype originated in an adult who was a healthcare worker with PCR-confirmed SARS-CoV-2 infection or an uninfected control (not recorded which). The chain recombines TRBV12-3 or TRBV12-4 with TRBJ1-1; D remains ambiguous. The input for sequencing was whole blood, taken at baseline. CDR3 region: CASSFAVVEAFF. CDR3 sequence (DNA): TGTGCCAGCAGTTTTGCCGTAGTTGAAGCTTTCTTT.